A single sample is the source of the 9 T cell receptor beta chains below, sequenced in a study of shared clonotypes between healthy human individuals. Some clones are missing from TCRdb's copy, which holds only in-frame ones; the method was immunoSEQ multiplex PCR. The data show roughly 410,000 clones, 95% to 97% seen once. Sequenced input: memory CD8+ T cells sorted from blood. Specified subset: CD45RO+ cells pooled with CCR7-negative TemRA cells. The receptors were sampled from a young man in good health.

The table lists this clone with a count of one. The J gene is TRBJ2-4, the V gene TRBV5-4; unclear D gene. CDR1 is SGHNT and CDR2 is YYREEE in the germline V gene (reference sequence). V was clipped by 5 bases and J by 5 bases, with 11 bases between them. The CDR3 covers 13 residues. In DNA, the CDR3 is TGTGCCAGCAGTGGGCTTAAGGAAAACATTCAGTACTTC. It encodes CASSGLKENIQYF.

The chain combines TRBV29-1 with TRBJ1-5; D gene ambiguous. The CDR3 is 13 residues long. Deletions cut 6 bases from V and 4 bases from J, with 13 bases between. Germline V gene sequence: CDR1 SQVTM, CDR2 ANQGSEA. The CDR3 spells CSVSLALNQPQHF. CDR3 DNA sequence: TGCAGCGTCTCTTTAGCGCTGAATCAGCCCCAGCATTTT.

This sequence joins TRBV5-1 and TRBJ2-1; 10 bases are shared with TRBD2. Unmatched junction bases numbered 13, after V lost 4 bases and J lost 9 bases. Looked up from germline, CDR1 is SGHRS and CDR2 is YFSETQ. The CDR3 runs 16 residues. Here the CDR3 DNA reads TGCGCCAGCAGCCCCCGGGGCCTAGCGGGAGACACTGAGCAGTTCTTC. This gives the protein CASSPRGLAGDTEQFF. Variable domain in full (rest from reference TRBV5-1 and TRBJ2-1): KAGVTQTPRYLIKTRGQQVTLSCSPISGHRSVSWYQQTPGQGLQFLFEYFSETQRNKGNFPGRFSGRQFSNSRSEMNVSTLELGDSALYLCASSPRGLAGDTEQFFGPGTRLTVL.

CDR3: CASSLRRGGQPQHF. In DNA, the CDR3 is TGTGCCAGCAGCTTGAGGCGAGGGGGTCAGCCCCAGCATTTT. This chain connects TRBV5-4 to TRBJ1-5, with D possibly matching TRBD1 (6 bases). Germline V CDR1 and CDR2: SGHNT, YYREEE (reference sequence). The CDR3 loop spans 14 amino acids. V lost 1 base to trimming and J lost 6 bases, with 11 bases between them.

Details on this clone: Within the sample, other DNA sequences also encode this same CDR3. The chain carries TRBV13 and TRBJ2-3; no clear D gene. V dropped 5 bases and J dropped 1 base, with 7 bases sitting between them. This CDR3 has 13 amino acids. Germline values: CDR1 PRHDT, CDR2 FYEKMQ (reference sequence). The CDR3 nucleotides read TGTGCCAGCAGCCCTCGGGGCACAGATACGCAGTATTTT. Translating it yields CASSPRGTDTQYF.

The chain uses TRBV28 and TRBJ2-1, with D uncertain. The CDR3 runs 17 residues. Germline V CDR1 and CDR2: MDHEN, SYDVKM. Trimming took off 4 bases at V and 1 base at J, with 17 bases between the two ends. CDR3 DNA: TGTGCCAGCAGTTACCGTCCGGGTGACGTTTCCTACAATGAGCAGTTCTTC. Residues: CASSYRPGDVSYNEQFF.

V and J are TRBV29-1 and TRBJ2-7; TRBD2 matches 12 bases. The germline V gene encodes CDR1 SQVTM and CDR2 ANQGSEA. The CDR3 contains 17 residues. Trimming at V came to 4 bases and at J to 5 bases, leaving 15 bases not matched to a gene. The CDR3 region is CSVAPRVQTSGSHEQYF. The CDR3 DNA sequence: TGCAGCGTTGCCCCCAGGGTCCAGACTAGCGGGAGTCACGAGCAGTACTTC.

CDR3 nucleotide sequence: TGTGCCAGCAGCAAGAGTAAGCGGTATAGCTCCTACAATGAGCAGTTCTTC. Protein sequence: CASSKSKRYSSYNEQFF. The J gene is TRBJ2-1, the V gene TRBV21-1; the DNA was not compared with TRBD2, the D call given in the table. TRBV21-1 is shown as a pseudogene. The CDR3 loop spans 17 amino acids.

J is TRBJ2-1 and V is TRBV19; either TRBD1 or TRBD2 may supply D (5 bases each). The CDR3 runs to 17 residues. The V end lost 5 bases, the J end lost 0 bases, and 17 bases lay between the germline ends. From germline, CDR1 is LNHDA and CDR2 SQIVND (reference sequence). In DNA, the CDR3 is TGTGCCAGTAGTTCCGACGGGGCTGGTAGCTCCTACAATGAGCAGTTCTTC. This gives the protein CASSSDGAGSSYNEQFF.